These T cell receptor beta chains were read from a single sample in a study of blood T cell repertoires in COVID-19. The protocol was immunoSEQ multiplex PCR, while the TCRdb copy is restricted to in-frame clones and leaves out a portion. The sample includes about 54,000 clones, about nine tenths of them seen just once. The sequenced material came from peripheral blood. The receptors originated from a woman between 35 and 50 years old with active COVID-19. CDR3s include the opening cysteine and the closing phenylalanine or tryptophan. Each record gives: CDR3 protein, CDR3 DNA, D gene, V gene, clone size, J gene. D genes are given only for firm matches. The size entry is marked missing in some rows and otherwise reads once, few, many or a size class.

CDR3 protein: CASSLDSVSDSPLHF; CDR3 DNA: TGTGCCAGCAGCTTAGATTCGGTGTCTGATTCACCCCTCCACTTT; D gene: -; V gene: TRBV11-2; clone size: once; J gene: TRBJ1-6
CDR3 protein: CASSFRTADNEQFF; CDR3 DNA: TGTGCCAGCAGCTTCCGGACAGCGGACAATGAGCAGTTCTTC; D gene: -; V gene: TRBV9; clone size: -; J gene: TRBJ2-1
CDR3 protein: CASSLTGGPKETQYF; CDR3 DNA: TGTGCCAGCAGCTTAACGGGGGGGCCTAAGGAGACCCAGTACTTC; D gene: -; V gene: TRBV7-3; clone size: few; J gene: TRBJ2-5
CDR3 protein: CAIKSGDPYGYTF; CDR3 DNA: TGTGCCATCAAATCGGGGGACCCCTATGGCTACACCTTC; D gene: -; V gene: TRBV10-3; clone size: few; J gene: TRBJ1-2
CDR3 protein: CASSLGERGGRTDTQYF; CDR3 DNA: TGTGCCAGCAGCTTAGGAGAGCGGGGGGGTCGCACAGATACGCAGTATTTT; D gene: TRBD2; V gene: TRBV7-8; clone size: -; J gene: TRBJ2-3
CDR3 protein: CASSQDRGQGAYTGELFF; CDR3 DNA: TGTGCCAGCAGCCAAGATAGGGGACAGGGGGCTTACACCGGGGAGCTGTTTTTT; D gene: TRBD1; V gene: TRBV3-1/TRBV3-2; clone size: -; J gene: TRBJ2-2
CDR3 protein: CASSPSNQPQHF; CDR3 DNA: TGTGCCAGCAGCCCCTCCAATCAGCCCCAGCATTTT; D gene: -; V gene: TRBV7-8; clone size: -; J gene: TRBJ1-5
CDR3 protein: CASSPTLNAEAFF; CDR3 DNA: TGTGCCAGCAGCCCCACATTAAACGCTGAAGCTTTCTTT; D gene: -; V gene: TRBV13; clone size: -; J gene: TRBJ1-1
CDR3 protein: CAISRGRNQPQHF; CDR3 DNA: TGTGCCATAAGCCGCGGCCGCAATCAGCCCCAGCATTTT; D gene: -; V gene: TRBV6-5; clone size: -; J gene: TRBJ1-5
CDR3 protein: CAISTGQGVNTEAFF; CDR3 DNA: TGTGCCATCAGTACAGGACAGGGGGTGAACACTGAAGCTTTCTTT; D gene: TRBD1; V gene: TRBV10-3; clone size: -; J gene: TRBJ1-1
CDR3 protein: CASSPPSGQGFGANEKLFF; CDR3 DNA: TGTGCCAGCAGCCCCCCGTCGGGACAGGGTTTCGGGGCTAATGAAAAACTGTTTTTT; D gene: TRBD1; V gene: TRBV11-3; clone size: -; J gene: TRBJ1-4
CDR3 protein: CASSLSRQGFDYGYTF; CDR3 DNA: TGTGCCAGCAGTTTATCGAGGCAGGGGTTCGACTATGGCTACACCTTC; D gene: -; V gene: TRBV27; clone size: once; J gene: TRBJ1-2
CDR3 protein: CASSIRGGGELFF; CDR3 DNA: TGTGCCAGCAGCATCCGGGGGGGCGGGGAGCTGTTTTTT; D gene: TRBD2; V gene: TRBV3-1/TRBV3-2; clone size: once; J gene: TRBJ2-2
CDR3 protein: CASSPDGTAYGYTF; CDR3 DNA: TGTGCCAGCAGCCCCGACGGAACAGCCTATGGCTACACCTTC; D gene: -; V gene: TRBV7-9; clone size: -; J gene: TRBJ1-2
CDR3 protein: CASSERTGLYEQYF; CDR3 DNA: TGTGCCAGCAGTGAAAGGACGGGACTCTACGAGCAGTACTTC; D gene: -; V gene: TRBV6-1; clone size: -; J gene: TRBJ2-7
CDR3 protein: CATSDRDSSRNNEQFF; CDR3 DNA: TGTGCCACCAGTGACCGGGACAGCTCCCGGAACAATGAGCAGTTCTTC; D gene: TRBD1; V gene: TRBV24-1; clone size: -; J gene: TRBJ2-1
CDR3 protein: CASSRLAVQETQYF; CDR3 DNA: TGTGCCAGCAGCCGACTAGCGGTACAAGAGACCCAGTACTTC; D gene: TRBD2; V gene: TRBV13; clone size: -; J gene: TRBJ2-5
CDR3 protein: CASSPHWPRPRTGELFF; CDR3 DNA: TGTGCCAGCAGCCCCCATTGGCCGCGGCCACGGACCGGGGAGCTGTTTTTT; D gene: -; V gene: TRBV3-1/TRBV3-2; clone size: once; J gene: TRBJ2-2
CDR3 protein: CASKRKDRDYGYTF; CDR3 DNA: TGTGCCAGCAAGCGTAAAGACAGGGACTATGGCTACACCTTC; D gene: TRBD1; V gene: TRBV5-8; clone size: once; J gene: TRBJ1-2
CDR3 protein: CASSVAGARGEQFF; CDR3 DNA: TGTGCCAGCAGCGTAGCCGGGGCGCGGGGTGAGCAGTTCTTC; D gene: -; V gene: TRBV9; clone size: once; J gene: TRBJ2-1
CDR3 protein: CAWIKRSGQGSTQPQHF; CDR3 DNA: TGTGCCTGGATAAAAAGATCGGGACAGGGGTCGACTCAGCCCCAGCATTTT; D gene: TRBD1; V gene: TRBV30; clone size: once; J gene: TRBJ1-5